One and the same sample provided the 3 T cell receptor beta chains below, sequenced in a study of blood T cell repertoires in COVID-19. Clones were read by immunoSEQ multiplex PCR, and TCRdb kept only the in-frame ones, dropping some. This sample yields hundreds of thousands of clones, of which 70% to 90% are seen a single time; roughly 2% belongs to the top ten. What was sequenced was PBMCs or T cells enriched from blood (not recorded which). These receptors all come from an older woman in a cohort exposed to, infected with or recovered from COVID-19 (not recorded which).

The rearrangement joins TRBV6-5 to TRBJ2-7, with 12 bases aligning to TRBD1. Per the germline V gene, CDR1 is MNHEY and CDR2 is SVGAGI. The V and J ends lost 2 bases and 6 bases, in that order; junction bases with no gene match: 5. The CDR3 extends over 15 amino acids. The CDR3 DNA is TGTGCCAGCAGTTACGGGGACAGGGGGCCAGGCGAGCAGTACTTC. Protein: CASSYGDRGPGEQYF.

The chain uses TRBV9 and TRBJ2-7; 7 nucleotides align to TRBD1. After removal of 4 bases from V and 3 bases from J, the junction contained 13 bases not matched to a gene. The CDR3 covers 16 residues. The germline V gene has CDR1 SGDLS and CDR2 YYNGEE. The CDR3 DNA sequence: TGTGCCAGCAGCTTAACCGGGACAGTGGCAGTCTACGAGCAGTACTTC. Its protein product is CASSLTGTVAVYEQYF.

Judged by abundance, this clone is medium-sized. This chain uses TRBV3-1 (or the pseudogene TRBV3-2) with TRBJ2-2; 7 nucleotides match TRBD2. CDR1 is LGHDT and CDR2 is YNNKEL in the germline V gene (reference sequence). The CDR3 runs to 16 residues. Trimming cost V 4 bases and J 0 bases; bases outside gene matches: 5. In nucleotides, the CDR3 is TGTGCCAGCAGCCTAGGACTAGACCCGAACACCGGGGAGCTGTTTTTT. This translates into CASSLGLDPNTGELFF.